This T cell receptor (beta chain) was captured by sequencing in a study of cytomegalovirus exposure and HLA in healthy donors. Study context: An earlier analysis found 95 million to 140 million unique TCR beta sequences from about 190 million T cells. Study results and limitations: A later look showed TCR association rates differing by HLA locus, highest for DRB1 and lowest for HLA-C. Earlier analysis yielded a pattern in which most TCR beta V segments were productive about 90% or about 30% of the time. A missense variant in DCLRE1C was later tied to TCR beta V- and J-gene trimming.

In its sample, this clone was seen a few times. What it recognizes is unknown. Amplification used 60 Vbeta primers and 13 Jbeta primers. Sequenced by immunoSEQ multiplex PCR; TCRdb stores in-frame clones only, minus some. The sample has some 160,000 clones; roughly 10% are singletons. After removal of 7 bases from V and 4 bases from J, the junction contained 13 bases not matched to a gene. The length of the CDR3 is 18 residues. Germline CDR1 SNHLY, CDR2 FYNNEI. Sample: PBMCs. The receptor was derived from a male donor in good health and CMV-seronegative. This rearrangement joins TRBV2 to TRBJ2-2; TRBD2 agrees at 12 bases. The CDR3 DNA follows: TGTGCCAGCAAAGGGAGACTAGCGGGGGACCGAGGCACCGGGGAGCTGTTTTTT. It specifies CASKGRLAGDRGTGELFF.